This TCR beta chain originates from a study of CD8 T cells in Susac syndrome. Findings and limits, study-wide: The study's TCR sequencing and HLA analysis covered a relatively small number of individuals, and the study acknowledged this.

Germline lookup yields CDR1 MDHEN and CDR2 SYDVKM. The CDR3 is 13 amino acids. Roughly 0.45 to 1 ug RNA was reverse transcribed with random hexamers. immunoSEQ multiplex PCR amplified TCR beta CDR3 across 54 Vbeta, 13 Jbeta. TCRdb reanalysed the immunoSEQ multiplex PCR reads using MiXCR and keeps one entry per CDR3 protein. The sample includes about 120,000 distinct CDR3 sequences, around 90% of them seen just once. CD8+ and CD4+ blood T cells underwent TCR beta sequencing. Negative isolation yielded CD4+ and CD8+ T cells, and FACS enriched TEMRA cells. As to this clonotype: Its antigen is unknown. Mismatch with germline at one junction end may stem from a read error.

Input material: CD4+ T cells from PBMCs. The rearrangement links TRBV28 to TRBJ1-6; TRBD1 might be the D (5 bases). This sequence was found in a human donor in good health. The CDR3 reads CGSKEGPNSPLHF. Written as DNA, the CDR3 is TGTGGCAGCAAGGAGGGGCCCAATTCACCCCTCCACTTT.